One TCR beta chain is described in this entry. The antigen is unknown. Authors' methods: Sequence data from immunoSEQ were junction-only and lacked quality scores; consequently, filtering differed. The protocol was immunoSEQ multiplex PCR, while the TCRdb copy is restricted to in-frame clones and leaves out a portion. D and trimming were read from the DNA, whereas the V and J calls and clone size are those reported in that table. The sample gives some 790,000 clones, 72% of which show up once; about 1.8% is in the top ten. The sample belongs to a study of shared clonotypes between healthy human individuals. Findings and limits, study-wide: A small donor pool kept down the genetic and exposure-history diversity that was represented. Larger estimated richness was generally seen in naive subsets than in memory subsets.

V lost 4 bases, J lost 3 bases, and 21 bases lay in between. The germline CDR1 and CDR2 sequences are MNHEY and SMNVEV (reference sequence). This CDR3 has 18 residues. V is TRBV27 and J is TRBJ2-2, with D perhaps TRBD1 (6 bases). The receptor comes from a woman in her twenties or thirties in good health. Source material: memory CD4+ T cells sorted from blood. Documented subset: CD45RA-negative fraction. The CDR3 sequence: CASSSTPSGHTYTGELFF. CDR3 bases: TGTGCCAGCAGTTCAACCCCCTCGGGACACACTTACACCGGGGAGCTGTTTTTT.